These 6 T cell receptor beta chains were sequenced from one sample in a study of blood T cells in healthy people across ages. A J-beta primer mix and a sample-barcoded 5' primer were used in a second PCR of roughly 7 to 12 cycles. TCRdb re-derived calls from the 5' RACE reads in MiXCR, one entry per CDR3 protein. The table shows about 1.4 million distinct CDR3 sequences, with roughly 60% occurring only once. Sequencing was carried out using blood. These receptors originate from a man in his late teens or twenties in good health.

A note on this clonotype: Sequence at one end of the junction differs from germline and may be a read error. The CDR3: CTSSPWNRRGENIQYF. The CDR3 DNA reads TGTACCAGCAGCCCTTGGAACAGGAGAGGGGAAAACATTCAGTACTTC. The chain uses TRBV3-1 and TRBJ2-4; D may correspond to TRBD1 or TRBD2 (5 bases each). The CDR3 is 16 amino acids. From germline, CDR1 is LGHDT and CDR2 YNNKEL (reference sequence).

The V and J genes are TRBV27 and TRBJ2-7; perhaps TRBD1 as D (5 bases). V was trimmed by 2 bases and J by 1 base, leaving 9 bases between them. Germline V gene data show CDR1 as MNHEY and CDR2 as SMNVEV (reference sequence). This CDR3 contains 14 residues. The CDR3 region has the DNA TGTGCCAGCAGTTTAATAGGGGAATCCTACGAGCAGTACTTC. It encodes CASSLIGESYEQYF.

The chain combines TRBV12-3 or TRBV12-4 with TRBJ2-7, with D perhaps matching TRBD1 (6 bases). The J call may be incorrect, as the DNA end agrees better with TRBJ2-4. This CDR3 spans 13 amino acids. The CDR3 nucleotides read TGTGCCAGCAGTGGGGGCAATGAAAACATTCAGTACTTC. As protein: CASSGGNENIQYF.

This clonotype was detected a few times. V usage is TRBV6-1 and J usage is TRBJ2-1; 9 positions match TRBD1. The germline CDR1 and CDR2 sequences are MNHNS and SASEGT. This CDR3 is built from 17 residues. V dropped 6 bases and J dropped 1; count of bases not matched to a gene: 10. The CDR3 sequence: CASSPTGGAGSYNEQFF. The CDR3 DNA follows: TGTGCCAGCAGCCCCACAGGGGGCGCGGGGTCCTACAATGAGCAGTTCTTC.

The rearrangement joins TRBV29-1 to TRBJ1-2; D is uncertain. CDR3 length: 12 amino acids. Germline V gene data show CDR1 as SQVTM and CDR2 as ANQGSEA. Trimming took 4 bases from V and 7 from J, leaving 13 bases between them. Here the CDR3 DNA reads TGCAGCGTTGCGGCGGGGTTTGCTGGCTACACCTTC. Protein product: CSVAAGFAGYTF.

The CDR3 sequence is CSATDFEKQFF. The CDR3 nucleotides are TGCAGTGCCACCGACTTCGAGAAGCAGTTCTTC. The V gene is TRBV20-1, the J gene TRBJ2-1; D gene uncertain. Germline V gene lookup returns CDR1 DFQATT and CDR2 SNEGSKA (reference sequence). The V and J ends lost 6 bases and 11 bases respectively, with 14 bases between them. The CDR3 has 11 amino acids.